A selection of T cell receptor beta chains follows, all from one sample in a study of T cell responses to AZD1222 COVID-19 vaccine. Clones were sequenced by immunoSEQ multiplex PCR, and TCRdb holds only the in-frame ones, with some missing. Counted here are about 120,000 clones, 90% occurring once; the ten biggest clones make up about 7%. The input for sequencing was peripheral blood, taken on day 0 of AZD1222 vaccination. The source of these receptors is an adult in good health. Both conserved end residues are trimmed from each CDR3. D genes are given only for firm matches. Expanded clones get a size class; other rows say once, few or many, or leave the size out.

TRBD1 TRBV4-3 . ASSRGQGPSGANVLT
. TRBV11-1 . ASSDMMNTEAF
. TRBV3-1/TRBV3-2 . ASSQDPASSYNSPLH
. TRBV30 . AWRGGEKMNTEAF
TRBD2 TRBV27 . ASSFLGSGDLYNEQF
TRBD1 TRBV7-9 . ASSPSPGQGDYGYT
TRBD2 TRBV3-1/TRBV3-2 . ASSQDSAGGRQETQY
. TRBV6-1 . ASSEAGVRVDEQY
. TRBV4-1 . ASSQERQKNYGYT
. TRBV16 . ASSQPARQLYSNQPQH
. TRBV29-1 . SVAYGVYDEQY
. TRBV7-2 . ASSLRTLRETQY
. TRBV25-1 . ASRPPGPRLGTQY
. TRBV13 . ASSLAGATDTQY
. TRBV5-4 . ASGEGDVNYGYT
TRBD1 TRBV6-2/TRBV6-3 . ASSYGTGESSGANVLT
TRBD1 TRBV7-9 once ASIDSQGPNEKLF
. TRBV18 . ASSPALSNYGYT
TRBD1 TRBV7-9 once ASSRPGQGASYEQY
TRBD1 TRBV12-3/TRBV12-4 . ASSRDRVYGYT
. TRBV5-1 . ASSLGDITEAF
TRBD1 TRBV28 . ASSRWTGKENQPQH
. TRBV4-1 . ASSQVGSGGNEQF
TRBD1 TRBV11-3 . ASSRRDSQPKTNGYT
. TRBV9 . ASSVAGGPDTEAF
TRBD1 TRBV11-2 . ASSRDRGHEQY
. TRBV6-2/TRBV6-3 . ASSGGPRNSPLH
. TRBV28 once ASELPGETDYSNQPQH
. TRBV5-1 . ASRGDPNSDTQY
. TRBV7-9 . ASSFPTGAANEKLF
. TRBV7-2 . ASSPWAGSISGEQF